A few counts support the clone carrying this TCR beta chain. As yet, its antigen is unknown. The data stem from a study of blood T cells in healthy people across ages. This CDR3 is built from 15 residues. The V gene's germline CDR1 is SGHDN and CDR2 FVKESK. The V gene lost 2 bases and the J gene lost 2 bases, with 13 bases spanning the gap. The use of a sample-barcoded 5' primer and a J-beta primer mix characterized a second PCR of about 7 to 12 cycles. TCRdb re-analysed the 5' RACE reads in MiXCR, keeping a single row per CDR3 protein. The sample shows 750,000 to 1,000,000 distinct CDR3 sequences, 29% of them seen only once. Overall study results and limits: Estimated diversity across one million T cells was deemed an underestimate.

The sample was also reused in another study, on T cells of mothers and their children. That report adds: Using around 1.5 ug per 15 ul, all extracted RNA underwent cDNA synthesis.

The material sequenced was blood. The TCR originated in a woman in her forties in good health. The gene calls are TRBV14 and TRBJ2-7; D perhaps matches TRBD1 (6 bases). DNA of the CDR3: TGTGCCAGCAGCCAAATTCATACAGGGCCCTACGAGCAGTACTTC. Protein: CASSQIHTGPYEQYF.